The source of this T cell receptor (beta chain) is a study of neurological immune-mediated disorders (dated by TCRdb to about 2019). A note on the overall study: Of the approximately 34 multiple sclerosis patients, approximately 31 had relapsing-remitting MS and 3 had secondary progressive MS. The roughly 100 TCR-beta libraries included longitudinal samples, technical triplicates and paired sorted CD4+ and CD8+ T-cell subsets alongside PBMC samples. The cohort comprised 68 subjects: approximately 15 HAM/TSP patients, around 35 multiple sclerosis patients and approximately 20 healthy controls. Peripheral blood TCR-beta repertoires from patients with HTLV-I-associated myelopathy (HAM/TSP), patients with multiple sclerosis, and healthy controls were compared in the study using UMI-based sequencing.

Summary of the overall study and its limitations: The MS cluster was not associated with any clinical or MRI features, and the authors stated that larger cohorts are needed. Repertoires from 18 of 34 MS patients were grouped by phylogenetic analysis into a cluster of related CDR3 sequences, suggesting a possible repertoire-level signature. The highest TCR clonal expansion was observed in HAM/TSP patients, whereas the lowest was observed in MS patients, even when compared with healthy controls. No identical CDR3 amino acid sequences were shared among expanded clones across subjects, suggesting private TCR-beta repertoires in all groups.

Libraries from unsorted PBMCs were made from 2 million PBMCs kept in RNAlater at -80 degrees C until RNA extraction. Multiple sclerosis patients were enrolled in a US clinical protocol evaluating disease progression by magnetic resonance imaging. Peripheral blood underwent Ficoll-Hypaque density gradient centrifugation to isolate PBMCs, which were then cryopreserved in liquid nitrogen. At the junction V is shortened by 0 bases and J by 11 bases, with 16 bases in between. Counted from cysteine to phenylalanine, this CDR3 has 14 amino acids. The kept DNA is CDR3 alone, 42 bases in frame from the first base. CDR1 and CDR2, per the germline V gene, are SGHRS and YFSETQ. The table lists this clonotype with many counts. Its target antigen remains unknown. Per-base qualities were not stored, and no clone one base away is much larger. cDNA was synthesized by template-switch 5'RACE using a primer with a 10-nucleotide random unique molecular identifier that tagged each TCR transcript. Every sequencing run covered 15-18 subjects and yielded more than 180 million TCR-beta sequences. The RNeasy kit was used to extract total RNA. TCR-beta VDJ regions were amplified with primers for the TCR constant region and the 5'RACE anchor, using the KAPA Real-time Library Amplification kit. A first PCR added sample indexes and Illumina adaptors, and a second PCR then raised library yield. The roughly 650 bp TCR product was size-selected on a 2% E-gel SizeSelection system after Ampure bead purification. Library quality was checked on a Bioanalyzer, concentration was measured with Qubit, and libraries were quantified with the Kapa Library Quantification kit before pooling. An Illumina HiSeq 2500 sequenced the libraries paired-end 2 x 150 bp. To increase sequence diversity, roughly 23-30% phiX was spiked into each library pool. The original pipeline was this. Quality-filtered reads were processed with the UMI-based MiGEC pipeline, and over 90% of raw TCR sequences were removed by the MiGEC pipeline during error correction. VDJ genes were aligned to IMGT germline references, and each clonotype was defined by a unique CDR3 amino acid sequence together with V-J genes. Clonal expansion, Shannon diversity and CDR3 relatedness (CalcPairwiseDistances, ClusterSamples) were evaluated with VDJtools, and phylogenetic trees were built with CLCbio workbench. Using coefficient-of-variation modelling across technical triplicates, the study counted a clone as expanded if it had at least 8 unique UMIs. TCRdb reprocessing: public reads trimmed at Q25 with fastp, clones called with MiXCR, in-frame beta chains kept. Rows are unified per CDR3 protein, each entry keeping the most common DNA and genes. The V and J calls, along with clone size, are taken from TCRdb and not from the paper's own processing. This sample has 20,000 to 30,000 distinct CDR3 sequences in its table, and about 2.5% of those were observed once. The top ten clones comprise roughly 2.1% of the sample.

The chain links TRBV5-1 with TRBJ2-3, and perhaps TRBD2 as D gene, on 5 matching bases. The source material was PBMCs. The clonotype was recovered from a woman between 45 and 65 years old with multiple sclerosis. The CDR3 region: CASSLGGASGEQYF. The DNA sequence reads TGCGCCAGCAGCTTGGGGGGAGCTTCCGGCGAGCAGTATTTT.